This is a list of T cell receptor beta chains from one sample in a study of T cells in Graves' hyperthyroidism and ophthalmopathy. TCRdb used MiXCR to reprocess the multiplex PCR reads, holding one entry per CDR3 protein. In the table there are about 560,000 distinct CDR3 sequences, approximately 44% of which are singletons. The sample was peripheral blood or thyroid tissue (not recorded which). The receptor set was obtained from a woman under 30 with Graves' hyperthyroidism. Each CDR3 is given with its conserved first and last residue. D genes are given only for firm matches. Not every row has a clone size; where given, it reads once, few, many or a size class.

d_call,v_call,clone_size,j_call,cdr3_aa,cdr3_nt
NA,TRBV19,NA,TRBJ2-7,CASSVGIAYEQYF,TGTGCCAGTAGTGTGGGTATAGCCTACGAGCAGTACTTC
TRBD1,TRBV24-1,many,TRBJ1-5,CATRGQLNQPQHF,TGTGCCACCAGGGGACAGCTCAATCAGCCCCAGCATTTT
NA,TRBV7-9,NA,TRBJ1-4,CASSPWEFEEKLFF,TGTGCCAGCAGCCCGTGGGAGTTTGAGGAAAAACTGTTTTTT
NA,TRBV7-9,many,TRBJ2-5,CASSPTQYF,TGTGCCAGCAGCCCCACCCAGTACTTC
NA,TRBV9,few,TRBJ2-5,CASSEHETQYF,TGTGCCAGCAGCGAACATGAGACCCAGTACTTC
NA,TRBV7-2,NA,TRBJ1-1,CASSAPGRTNTEAFF,TGTGCCAGCAGCGCCCCGGGACGGACGAACACTGAAGCTTTCTTT
NA,TRBV25-1,NA,TRBJ1-1,CASMAGLTEAFF,TGTGCCAGCATGGCAGGGCTCACTGAAGCTTTCTTT
TRBD2,TRBV10-3,many,TRBJ2-7,CATRPSGRPYEQYF,TGTGCCACGCGGCCTAGCGGGAGGCCTTACGAGCAGTACTTC
NA,TRBV10-3,once,TRBJ2-3,CAIAGDTSTDTQYF,TGTGCCATCGCTGGAGATACTAGCACAGATACGCAGTATTTT
TRBD1,TRBV2,NA,TRBJ1-5,CASSGTGAGNQPQHF,TGTGCCAGCAGCGGGACAGGCGCGGGCAATCAGCCCCAGCATTTT
NA,TRBV2,many,TRBJ1-1,CASSEPGVTEAFF,TGTGCCAGCAGTGAACCAGGGGTCACTGAAGCTTTCTTT
NA,TRBV2,NA,TRBJ2-7,CASSVGGGDEQYF,TGTGCCAGCAGTGTGGGGGGCGGCGACGAGCAGTACTTC
NA,TRBV15,NA,TRBJ2-6,CATSLSSSGANVLTF,TGTGCCACCAGCTTATCCAGCTCTGGGGCCAACGTCCTGACTTTC
NA,TRBV10-3,NA,TRBJ2-3,CAISVGSHTDTQYF,TGTGCCATCAGTGTGGGTAGTCACACAGATACGCAGTATTTT
TRBD1,TRBV7-9,NA,TRBJ1-2,CASSQFQGVRYGYTF,TGTGCCAGCAGCCAATTTCAGGGGGTGCGCTATGGCTACACCTTC
TRBD2,TRBV25-1,NA,TRBJ2-7,CASSEGASGKTYEQYF,TGTGCCAGCAGTGAAGGGGCTAGCGGGAAAACCTACGAGCAGTACTTC
NA,TRBV13,few,TRBJ1-2,CASSLDGQLSIVYGYTF,TGCGCCAGCAGCTTGGATGGACAACTCTCGATCGTCTATGGCTACACCTTC
TRBD1,TRBV7-2,many,TRBJ2-7,CASSLAGQGTYEQYF,TGTGCCAGCAGCTTAGCGGGACAGGGGACCTACGAGCAGTACTTC
NA,TRBV19,few,TRBJ1-2,CASSPTTLQGYTF,TGTGCCAGTAGCCCCACCACCCTGCAGGGCTACACCTTC
NA,TRBV9,few,TRBJ2-7,CASSVRPSYEQYF,TGTGCCAGCAGCGTACGGCCTAGCTACGAGCAGTACTTC
TRBD1,TRBV25-1,NA,TRBJ2-2,CASSAWDSANTGELFF,TGTGCCAGCAGTGCTTGGGACAGCGCGAACACCGGGGAGCTGTTTTTT
TRBD1,TRBV7-8,NA,TRBJ1-1,CASSFRQGILAFF,TGTGCCAGCAGCTTTAGACAGGGGATTTTGGCTTTCTTT
NA,TRBV6-4,NA,TRBJ2-2,CASSDWGELFF,TGTGCCAGCAGTGACTGGGGGGAGCTGTTTTTT
NA,TRBV25-1,NA,TRBJ1-2,CARPTSPYGYTF,TGTGCCAGACCCACGAGTCCCTATGGCTACACCTTC
TRBD1,TRBV12-3/TRBV12-4,NA,TRBJ2-7,CASSGEQGEQYF,TGTGCCAGCAGTGGAGAACAGGGGGAGCAGTACTTC
NA,TRBV7-8,many,TRBJ2-7,CASSLDVGVEQYF,TGTGCCAGCAGCTTAGACGTAGGGGTCGAGCAGTACTTC
NA,TRBV19,NA,TRBJ2-7,CASSFRQSLEEQYF,TGTGCCAGTAGTTTCCGACAGTCCTTGGAAGAGCAGTACTTC
NA,TRBV11-2,NA,TRBJ2-2,CASSLMSGNTGELFF,TGTGCCAGCAGCCTCATGAGCGGGAACACCGGGGAGCTGTTTTTT
TRBD2,TRBV9,NA,TRBJ2-2,CASSRSLAAKTGELFF,TGTGCCAGCAGCCGTAGTCTAGCGGCTAAAACCGGGGAGCTGTTTTTT
NA,TRBV15,few,TRBJ1-1,CATSRDLGGNTEAFF,TGTGCCACCAGCAGAGATTTGGGAGGGAACACTGAAGCTTTCTTT
TRBD1,TRBV2,NA,TRBJ1-2,CASREGQGDGYTF,TGTGCCAGCAGAGAGGGACAGGGTGATGGCTACACCTTC
TRBD1,TRBV24-1,NA,TRBJ1-1,CAICAGQGVGNTEAFF,TGTGCCATCTGCGCGGGACAGGGGGTCGGGAACACTGAAGCTTTCTTT
NA,TRBV7-2,few,TRBJ2-5,CASSVEEGAVGETQYF,TGTGCCAGCAGCGTAGAGGAGGGGGCGGTCGGCGAGACCCAGTACTTC
NA,TRBV2,NA,TRBJ1-2,CASSDGQNTGYGYTF,TGTGCCAGCAGTGACGGACAGAACACCGGGTATGGCTACACCTTC
NA,TRBV7-6,few,TRBJ1-4,CASSPTEVATNEKLFF,TGTGCCAGCAGCCCTACAGAAGTTGCAACTAATGAAAAACTGTTTTTT
NA,TRBV7-8,few,TRBJ2-7,CASSSPGPRAYEQYF,TGTGCCAGCAGCTCTCCAGGACCGAGAGCCTACGAGCAGTACTTC